A single sample is the source of the 27 T cell receptor beta chains below, sequenced in a study of blood T cell repertoires in COVID-19 (dated by TCRdb to 2018 to 2020). Libraries were built with the immunoSEQ multiplex PCR assay. TCRdb limited this immuneACCESS table to in-frame rearrangements with V and J called. A share of clones is missing; checked studies link under half to unresolved V genes, and the rest is unexplained. The sample includes about 89,000 clones, with just under 85% observed a single time. The ten largest clonotypes hold over 9.5% of the sample. Sequencing input: peripheral blood. Receptor source: a man in his 70s with acute or convalescent COVID-19.

The chain uses TRBV3-1 (or the pseudogene TRBV3-2) and TRBJ2-5; 15 bases are a match to TRBD2. Germline loops: CDR1 LGHDT, CDR2 YNNKEL (reference sequence). The CDR3 covers 18 residues. V was pared by 0 bases and J by 3 bases, with 5 bases of the junction left unmatched. The CDR3 spells CASSQDRTSGGAEETQYF. The CDR3 nucleotides read TGTGCCAGCAGCCAAGATAGGACTAGCGGGGGGGCCGAAGAGACCCAGTACTTC.

The chain has TRBV15 and TRBJ2-7, with D perhaps TRBD2 (7 bases). V lost 2 bases, J lost 0 bases, and 11 bases lay in between. The CDR3 contains 15 residues. Germline lookup yields CDR1 LNHNV and CDR2 YYDKDF (reference sequence). The CDR3: CATSRLRGGSYEQYF. The DNA of the CDR3 is TGTGCCACCAGCAGACTAAGGGGGGGCTCCTACGAGCAGTACTTC.

The chain is built from TRBV30 and TRBJ2-1; unclear D gene. Germline loops: CDR1 GTSNPN, CDR2 SVGIG (reference sequence). Between the trimmed V and J ends, which lost 2 bases and 4 bases, there was a span of 3 bases. The CDR3 runs 11 residues. The CDR3 sequence: CAWSTYNEQFF. The CDR3 bases are TGTGCCTGGAGTACTTACAATGAGCAGTTCTTC.

The CDR3 sequence: CASSPGLAFGETQYF. The CDR3 nucleotides are TGTGCCAGCAGCCCGGGACTGGCCTTCGGAGAGACCCAGTACTTC. The chain links TRBV7-2 to TRBJ2-5; a possible D gene is TRBD2 (6 bases). This CDR3 has 15 residues. Germline loops: CDR1 SGHTA, CDR2 FQGNSA. Trimming removed 5 bases from V and 4 bases from J, with 17 bases in between.

This clone was counted once. The chain links TRBV15 to TRBJ2-7, with 7 bases aligning to TRBD2. Trimming removed 6 bases from V and 8 bases from J; junction bases left unmatched: 16. The CDR3 runs to 15 residues. CDR1 and CDR2 from the germline V gene are LNHNV and YYDKDF (reference sequence). In DNA, the CDR3 is TGTGCCACCAGAGAGATAGCGGGTCGGTCGGCGAAGCAGTACTTC. Residues: CATREIAGRSAKQYF.

The CDR3 sequence: CASSSTSGVNTEAFF. The CDR3 DNA follows: TGTGCCAGCAGTTCCACGTCAGGTGTTAACACTGAAGCTTTCTTT. J is TRBJ1-1 and V is TRBV6-5; D remains unclear. Deletions cut 4 bases from V and 2 bases from J, with 14 bases between. There are 15 residues in the CDR3. Germline CDR1 and CDR2: MNHEY and SVGAGI.

The chain links TRBV5-8 to TRBJ2-2; the D is unclear. Germline loops: CDR1 SGHTS, CDR2 YDEGEE. The length of the CDR3 is 14 residues. V was pared by 1 base and J by 5 bases, with 9 bases between. CDR3 in amino acids: CASSLHLGTGELFF. CDR3 nucleotide sequence: TGTGCCAGCAGCTTGCACCTCGGGACCGGGGAGCTGTTTTTT.

The CDR3 spells CASSSRGQGNQPQHF. The DNA of the CDR3 is TGTGCCAGTAGTTCCAGGGGACAGGGGAATCAGCCCCAGCATTTT. J is TRBJ1-5 and V is TRBV19, with 10 bases fitting TRBD1. Unmatched junction bases numbered 5, after V lost 5 bases and J lost 4 bases. Germline V CDR1 and CDR2: LNHDA, SQIVND (reference sequence). The CDR3 loop spans 15 amino acids.

CDR3 amino acids: CSVSWAGGTEAFF. As DNA, the CDR3 is TGCAGCGTATCATGGGCCGGAGGGACTGAAGCTTTCTTT. The V and J genes are TRBV29-1 and TRBJ1-1; no definite D call. CDR3 length: 13 amino acids. V was pared by 6 bases and J by 5 bases, with 16 bases between. The germline CDR1 and CDR2 sequences are SQVTM and ANQGSEA.

This rearrangement joins TRBV20-1 to TRBJ1-2; D is uncertain. Per the germline V gene, CDR1 is DFQATT and CDR2 is SNEGSKA (reference sequence). V was pared by 3 bases and J by 7 bases, with 12 bases between. The CDR3 is 12 residues long. The CDR3 here is CSASVRGFGYTF. DNA for the CDR3: TGCAGTGCTAGTGTTCGAGGGTTTGGCTACACCTTC.

The gene calls are TRBV30 and TRBJ1-4; D is perhaps TRBD1 (5 bases). This CDR3 has 14 amino acids. CDR1 is GTSNPN and CDR2 is SVGIG in the germline V gene (reference sequence). The ends were cut back, 0 bases at V and 7 bases at J, with 12 bases in the middle. CDR3: CAWSVLGRSEKLFF. CDR3 in DNA: TGTGCCTGGAGTGTATTGGGGCGTAGTGAAAAACTGTTTTTT.

J is TRBJ1-6 and V is TRBV20-1; D is uncertain. The V end was cut by 3 bases, the J end by 7 bases, with 7 bases between. This CDR3 comprises 12 residues. Germline CDR1 is DFQATT and CDR2 is SNEGSKA (reference sequence). The CDR3 loop reads CSASYSNSPLHF. The CDR3 DNA reads TGCAGTGCTAGTTACAGCAATTCACCCCTCCACTTT.

V gene TRBV5-1 combines with J gene TRBJ2-7, with TRBD2 matching over 7 bases. CDR3 length: 16 residues. Germline V gives CDR1 SGHRS, CDR2 YFSETQ. With V trimmed by 4 bases and J by 4 bases, 14 bases remained unmatched. For the CDR3, the DNA is TGCGCCAGCAGCCTACCCTCCGGGGCGGGAGTGTACGAGCAGTACTTC. Residues: CASSLPSGAGVYEQYF.

This clone was counted between two and nine times. The genes are TRBV4-3 and TRBJ1-2; tentative D call: TRBD1 (5 bases). Germline V gives CDR1 LGHNA, CDR2 YSLEER. The V end was cut by 1 base, the J end by 0 bases, with 15 bases between. CDR3 length: 17 amino acids. CDR3 DNA sequence: TGCGCCAGCAGCCAAGCCGTGGGGCGCCGACCTAACTATGGCTACACCTTC. Translated, it gives CASSQAVGRRPNYGYTF.

CDR3 bases: TGTGCCAGCAGTTACTACGGGACTAGACCAGATACGCAGTATTTT. Amino acids: CASSYYGTRPDTQYF. The V gene is TRBV6-6, the J gene TRBJ2-3, with 8 nucleotides matching TRBD2. The germline CDR1 and CDR2 sequences are MNHNY and SVGAGI (reference sequence). The CDR3 contains 15 residues. V lost 1 base to trimming and J lost 4 bases; unmatched junction nucleotides: 4.

The chain couples TRBV19 to TRBJ1-6, with D possibly being TRBD1 (6 bases). Germline V gene lookup returns CDR1 LNHDA and CDR2 SQIVND (reference sequence). V lost 7 bases to trimming and J lost 7 bases, with 17 bases between them. The CDR3 has 15 residues. The CDR3 reads CASKGEPRRNSPLHF. As DNA, the CDR3 is TGTGCCAGTAAGGGGGAACCACGTAGAAATTCACCCCTCCACTTT.

The chain joins TRBV30 to TRBJ2-7; TRBD2 matches 8 bases. There are 13 residues in the CDR3. Germline V gene lookup returns CDR1 GTSNPN and CDR2 SVGIG (reference sequence). The V and J ends lost 8 bases and 4 bases, in that order; junction bases with no gene match: 10. The CDR3 sequence: CAQQGSGSYEQYF. The DNA for the CDR3 is TGTGCCCAGCAGGGGAGCGGGAGTTACGAGCAGTACTTC.

This clone appeared once. This rearrangement joins TRBV6-5 to TRBJ2-1; no firm D call. Per the germline V gene, CDR1 is MNHEY and CDR2 is SVGAGI. Trimming pared 5 bases from V and 5 bases from J, leaving 10 bases between. The CDR3 contains 13 residues. CDR3 DNA sequence: TGTGCCAGCAGTAGAGCCCCTCACAATGAGCAGTTCTTC. Its protein is CASSRAPHNEQFF.

The CDR3 DNA reads TGTGCCAGCAGTCACCCCCGGGACAGAGATCTAGTGCCCCAGCATTTT. Encoded protein: CASSHPRDRDLVPQHF. The genes are TRBV7-2 and TRBJ1-5; TRBD1 matches at 7 bases. Germline assignment: CDR1 SGHTA and CDR2 FQGNSA. CDR3 length equals 16 residues. V shed 6 bases, J shed 9 bases, and the junction held 17 bases outside the gene matches.

This clone was detected only once. The chain uses TRBV28 and TRBJ2-5, with D maybe TRBD2 (6 bases). There are 13 residues in the CDR3. Trimming pared 8 bases from V and 2 bases from J, leaving 12 bases between. Germline V gene sequence: CDR1 MDHEN, CDR2 SYDVKM. The CDR3 bases are TGTGCCAGCTACCGCGGGGTACAAGAGACCCAGTACTTC. This translates into CASYRGVQETQYF. The complete variable domain, with remaining parts taken from reference TRBV28 and TRBJ2-5, reads DVKVTQSSRYLVKRTGEKVFLECVQDMDHENMFWYRQDPGLGLRLIYFSYDVKMKEKGDIPEGYSVSREKKERFSLILESASTNQTSMYLCASYRGVQETQYFGPGTRLLVL.

V is TRBV4-2 and J is TRBJ1-3; TRBD1 might be the D (6 bases). Trimming removed 1 base from V and 0 bases from J, with 10 bases in between. The germline V gene encodes CDR1 LGHNA and CDR2 YNFKEQ. The CDR3 totals 16 residues. The CDR3 loop is CASSQGDINSGNTIYF. The CDR3 nucleotides read TGTGCCAGCAGCCAAGGGGACATAAACTCTGGAAACACCATATATTTT.

The chain carries TRBV28 and TRBJ1-2; 8 bases fit TRBD1. With V trimmed by 1 base and J by 1 base, 8 bases remained unmatched. The CDR3 runs to 17 residues. Germline CDR1 reads MDHEN; CDR2 reads SYDVKM. The CDR3 loop is CASSLFSGGRFNYGYTF. The CDR3 coding sequence is TGTGCCAGCAGTTTATTTTCAGGGGGCAGATTTAACTATGGCTACACCTTC.

This clone was seen a handful of times. In DNA, the CDR3 is TGTGCCTGGATGGGACAGGTGAACACTGAAGCTTTCTTT. Its protein product is CAWMGQVNTEAFF. The rearrangement links TRBV30 to TRBJ1-1; TRBD1 matches at 8 bases. The CDR3 consists of 13 residues. The V gene end was trimmed by 4 bases and the J gene end by 0 bases; junction bases not matched to a gene: 1. The germline CDR1 and CDR2 sequences are GTSNPN and SVGIG (reference sequence).

This clone was counted between two and nine times. This chain links TRBV6-4 with TRBJ2-3; TRBD2 matches 8 bases. This CDR3 is built from 14 residues. The V gene's germline CDR1 is MRHNA and CDR2 SNTAGT. The V segment lost 5 bases and the J segment 3 bases; nucleotides outside the gene matches: 4. DNA for the CDR3: TGTGCCAGCAGTCCGGGGGGGGAGACAGATACGCAGTATTTT. It is translated as CASSPGGETDTQYF.

The chain has TRBV12-2 and TRBJ2-6; TRBD1 reflects the table's D call only, with no check against the DNA. TRBV12-2 is recorded as a pseudogene. The length of the CDR3 is 15 residues. CDR3: CASRLARGGANVLTF. The CDR3 region has the DNA TGTGCAAGTCGCTTAGCTAGGGGTGGGGCCAACGTCCTGACTTTC.

The rearrangement uses TRBV30 and TRBJ1-5; D remains unclear. The CDR3 has 14 residues. Trimming removed 0 bases from V and 4 bases from J, with 10 bases in between. CDR1 and CDR2 from the germline V gene are GTSNPN and SVGIG (reference sequence). Written as DNA, the CDR3 is TGTGCCTGGAGTGTGGGCAGGAATAATCAGCCCCAGCATTTT. Its protein product is CAWSVGRNNQPQHF.

V gene TRBV2 combines with J gene TRBJ1-1; D perhaps matches TRBD1 (6 bases). V was cut by 4 bases and J by 0 bases, with 9 bases left in between. The germline V gene encodes CDR1 SNHLY and CDR2 FYNNEI. This CDR3 has 14 residues. CDR3 loop: CASSVQGMNTEAFF. The DNA for the CDR3 is TGTGCCAGCAGTGTACAGGGAATGAACACTGAAGCTTTCTTT.